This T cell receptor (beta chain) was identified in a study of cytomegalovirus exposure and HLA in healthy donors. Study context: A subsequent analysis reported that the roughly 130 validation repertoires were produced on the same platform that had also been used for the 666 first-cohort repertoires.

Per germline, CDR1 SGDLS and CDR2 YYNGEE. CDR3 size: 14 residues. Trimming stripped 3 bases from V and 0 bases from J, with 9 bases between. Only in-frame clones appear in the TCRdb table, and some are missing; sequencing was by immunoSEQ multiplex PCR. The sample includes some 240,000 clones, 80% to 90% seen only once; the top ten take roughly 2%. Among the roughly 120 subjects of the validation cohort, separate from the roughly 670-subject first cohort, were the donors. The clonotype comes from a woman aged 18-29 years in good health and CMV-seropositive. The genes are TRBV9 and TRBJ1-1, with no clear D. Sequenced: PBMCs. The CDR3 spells CASSASLMNTEAFF. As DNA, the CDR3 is TGTGCCAGCAGCGCCTCCTTAATGAACACTGAAGCTTTCTTT.